The sequence of this TCR beta chain was determined in a study of immune heterogeneity within non-small cell lung tumors. Study-level background: The composition of the tumors was several squamous cell carcinomas, fewer than 13 non-squamous carcinomas and 1 not otherwise specified.

Study-level findings and limits: Tumor sites in a patient shared identical dominant CDR3 beta clonotypes and also carried site-unique high-frequency clones. Across individual patients, the high-frequency T-cell receptor beta clonotypes were largely distinct. Local tumor mutational burden showed a correlation with local T-cell clonality that was moderate but significant (R about 0.35).

TCR beta CDR3 was amplified by multiplex PCR using 32 V and 13 J primers. TCRdb itself ran the multiplex PCR reads through MiXCR, one entry per CDR3 protein. The table lists approximately 15,000 distinct CDR3 sequences, 25% to 35% of them singletons. Per sample, approximately 600 ng of bulk tumor genomic DNA was the template used. Several spatially distant biopsies were obtained per primary tumor intraoperatively. Patients went through curative surgery, and their non-small cell lung cancer was untreated and newly diagnosed. The sample holds many counts of this clonotype. Its antigen is currently unknown. Germline-derived CDR1 and CDR2 are MNHEY and SVGAGI. Trimming shortened V by 2 bases and J by 1 base, and 5 bases separated the two germline ends. This CDR3 region has 13 residues.

This receptor was obtained from a man aged 40-49 years with non-small cell lung cancer. Material for sequencing was lung tumor tissue. The chain uses TRBV6-5 and TRBJ1-1; no definite D call. The CDR3 spells CASSYSKNTEAFF. In DNA form, the CDR3 reads TGTGCCAGCAGTTACAGCAAGAACACTGAAGCTTTCTTT.